Below are 26 T cell receptor beta chains sequenced from a single sample in a study of OX40 agonist ivuxolimab in advanced cancers. TCRdb's copy holds only in-frame clones and misses some; the assay was immunoSEQ multiplex PCR. The profile shows about 46,000 clones, 82% of them singletons. The sample consisted of CD4+ or CD8+ T cells sorted from blood, taken in a trial of the OX40 agonist ivuxolimab. The receptors here all came from an adult with an advanced solid tumor such as melanoma, head and neck, liver or kidney cancer.

This clone occurred a few times. The chain carries TRBV18 and TRBJ2-1; 7 bases fit TRBD1. With 3 bases clipped from V and 8 bases from J, the junction kept 1 base outside the gene matches. The CDR3 extends over 12 amino acids. Per germline, CDR1 KGHSH and CDR2 LQKENI. CDR3 coding DNA: TGTGCCAGCTCACCGACAGGGTATGAGCAGTTCTTC. This translates into CASSPTGYEQFF.

V usage is TRBV5-1 and J usage is TRBJ2-2; TRBD1 is a possible D gene (6 bases). The V gene's germline CDR1 is SGHRS and CDR2 YFSETQ. CDR3 size: 15 residues. The V end was cut by 0 bases, the J end by 1 base, with 7 bases between. The CDR3 coding sequence is TGCGCCAGCAGCTTGGGGGGGCGGAACACCGGGGAGCTGTTTTTT. This gives the protein CASSLGGRNTGELFF.

CDR3 sequence reads: CASSSPNYGYTF. The CDR3 bases are TGTGCCAGTAGTTCACCGAACTATGGCTACACCTTC. This chain uses TRBV19 with TRBJ1-2; no clear D. The ends were cut back, 5 bases at V and 2 bases at J, with 6 bases in the middle. Germline V gene lookup returns CDR1 LNHDA and CDR2 SQIVND (reference sequence). The CDR3 has 12 amino acids.

V is TRBV15 and J is TRBJ1-2; tentative D call: TRBD1 (5 bases). Germline CDR1 LNHNV, CDR2 YYDKDF (reference sequence). The CDR3 loop spans 16 amino acids. Trimming removed 3 bases at V and 2 bases at J, with 16 bases between. CDR3 loop: CATSSELGPSNYGYTF. CDR3 bases: TGTGCCACCAGCAGCGAACTGGGACCGTCCAACTATGGCTACACCTTC.

This clone showed up just once. This rearrangement joins TRBV30 to TRBJ1-6; possible D gene TRBD1, 6 bases. V dropped 0 bases and J dropped 5 bases, with 14 bases sitting between them. The CDR3 sequence is 16 residues long. CDR1 is GTSNPN, CDR2 SVGIG, per germline (reference sequence). The CDR3 region has the DNA TGTGCCTGGAGTGTAAAGGGGGGAGGTAATAATTCACCCCTCCACTTT. As protein: CAWSVKGGGNNSPLHF.

The gene calls are TRBV19 and TRBJ1-2; no clear D gene. Germline V gene data show CDR1 as LNHDA and CDR2 as SQIVND (reference sequence). The CDR3 is 17 amino acids. With 0 bases removed from V and 2 bases from J, the gap between germline ends came to 16 bases. CDR3 amino acids: CASSIEGLAVSNYGYTF. The CDR3 DNA sequence: TGTGCCAGTAGTATAGAGGGTTTGGCAGTCTCCAACTATGGCTACACCTTC.

CDR3 sequence (DNA): TGTGCCAGCACCCTAGGACAGCTGAATGAAAAACTGTTTTTT. It specifies CASTLGQLNEKLFF. This sequence joins TRBV7-9 and TRBJ1-4, with D perhaps TRBD1 (6 bases). The ends were cut back, 7 bases at V and 5 bases at J, with 14 bases in the middle. The CDR3 runs to 14 residues. Germline assignment: CDR1 SEHNR and CDR2 FQNEAQ (reference sequence).

The CDR3 nucleotides read TGTGCCAGCAGCTTAGCGGTGGCGGGGGGCACAGATACGCAGTATTTT. Translated, it gives CASSLAVAGGTDTQYF. The genes are TRBV7-6 and TRBJ2-3, with 7 nucleotides matching TRBD2. V was clipped by 0 bases and J by 1 base; unmatched bases: 4. Germline assignment: CDR1 SGHVS and CDR2 FNYEAQ. CDR3 size: 16 residues.

The V call is TRBV5-1, the J call TRBJ2-7, with D hard to call. The germline gives CDR1 SGHRS, CDR2 YFSETQ. CDR3 length equals 11 residues. V lost 0 bases, J lost 4 bases, and 2 bases lay in between. The CDR3 region is CASSLDYEQYF. DNA for the CDR3: TGCGCCAGCAGCTTGGATTACGAGCAGTACTTC.

This clone came up a few times. The chain employs TRBV19 and TRBJ2-7; D remains ambiguous. The V gene's germline CDR1 is LNHDA and CDR2 SQIVND (reference sequence). Trimming cost V 0 bases and J 0 bases, with 6 bases left between them. CDR3 size: 14 residues. CDR3 DNA: TGTGCCAGTAGTATAGATAGGTTCTCCTACGAGCAGTACTTC. Translated, it gives CASSIDRFSYEQYF.

In DNA, the CDR3 is TGTGCCAGCTCACCGGAACTGACAGGGGTCTATGGCTACACCTTC. It translates to CASSPELTGVYGYTF. The chain recombines TRBV18 with TRBJ1-2, with TRBD1 matching 8 bases. CDR3 length equals 15 residues. Trimming took 3 bases from V and 4 from J; bases not matched to a gene: 7. Germline V lookup: CDR1 KGHSH, CDR2 LQKENI.

The gene calls are TRBV4-1 and TRBJ1-5; D is perhaps TRBD1 (5 bases). Trimming stripped 0 bases from V and 4 bases from J, with 7 bases between. Per the germline V gene, CDR1 is MGHRA and CDR2 is YSYEKL. This CDR3 region has 14 residues. CDR3 in amino acids: CASSQDRGNQPQHF. The CDR3 DNA sequence: TGCGCCAGCAGCCAAGATAGGGGAAATCAGCCCCAGCATTTT.

The chain recombines TRBV5-1 with TRBJ2-5; possibly TRBD1 for D (5 bases). The CDR3 covers 14 residues. V lost 3 bases, J lost 2 bases, and 11 bases lay in between. Germline CDR1 is SGHRS and CDR2 is YFSETQ. CDR3 region: CASSSGHSQETQYF. The CDR3, as DNA: TGCGCCAGCAGCTCCGGACACTCACAAGAGACCCAGTACTTC. The variable domain in full, completed from reference TRBV5-1 and TRBJ2-5, reads KAGVTQTPRYLIKTRGQQVTLSCSPISGHRSVSWYQQTPGQGLQFLFEYFSETQRNKGNFPGRFSGRQFSNSRSEMNVSTLELGDSALYLCASSSGHSQETQYFGPGTRLLVL.

The chain couples TRBV6-1 to TRBJ1-1; D is uncertain. V was trimmed by 9 bases and J by 1 base, leaving 12 bases between them. CDR3 size: 13 residues. CDR1 MNHNS and CDR2 SASEGT come from the germline V gene. The CDR3 sequence: CASSRASNTEAFF. The CDR3 DNA reads TGTGCCAGTTCGCGGGCGTCGAACACTGAAGCTTTCTTT.

The chain joins TRBV11-2 to TRBJ1-2; D gene unclear. The CDR3 is made up of 14 amino acids. Germline loops: CDR1 SGHAT, CDR2 FQNNGV. The V gene lost 4 bases and the J gene lost 4 bases, with 13 bases spanning the gap. The CDR3 region has the DNA TGTGCCAGCAGCTCTCGGACCCTTACCTATGGCTACACCTTC. It specifies CASSSRTLTYGYTF.

This sequence joins TRBV5-8 and TRBJ1-1; D gene unclear. This CDR3 is built from 14 residues. The V end lost 4 bases, the J end lost 1 base, and 11 bases lay between the germline ends. Germline assignment: CDR1 SGHTS and CDR2 YDEGEE. CDR3 sequence: CASSLPSRNTEAFF. The CDR3 DNA sequence: TGTGCCAGCAGCCTCCCCTCAAGGAACACTGAAGCTTTCTTT.

The chain links TRBV19 to TRBJ1-3, with D possibly being TRBD1 (5 bases). The length of the CDR3 is 15 residues. V shed 7 bases and J shed 0 bases, with 13 bases lying between them. Per germline, CDR1 LNHDA and CDR2 SQIVND (reference sequence). DNA of the CDR3: TGTGCCAGTATTCCCGCAGGGACCTCTGGAAACACCATATATTTT. Amino acids: CASIPAGTSGNTIYF.

The chain recombines TRBV5-1 with TRBJ2-5; D ambiguous. This CDR3 comprises 13 residues. Germline V CDR1 and CDR2: SGHRS, YFSETQ. Trimming cost V 2 bases and J 3 bases, with 8 bases left between them. The CDR3 is CASSFSLEETQYF. The CDR3 nucleotides are TGCGCCAGCAGCTTTTCTCTGGAAGAGACCCAGTACTTC.

The chain's CDR3 is CASGDRGRTGELFF. CDR3 sequence (DNA): TGTGCCAGCGGGGACAGGGGACGGACCGGGGAGCTGTTTTTT. The chain is built from TRBV19 and TRBJ2-2; 10 bases align to TRBD1. The CDR3 extends over 14 amino acids. In germline, CDR1 is LNHDA, CDR2 SQIVND (reference sequence). Trimming cost V 9 bases and J 5 bases; bases outside gene matches: 6.

V and J are TRBV5-1 and TRBJ2-3; D possibly uses TRBD1 or TRBD2 (5 bases each). Germline V gene lookup returns CDR1 SGHRS and CDR2 YFSETQ. V was shortened by 3 bases and J by 5 bases, with 16 bases between the two germline ends. There are 15 residues in the CDR3. This CDR3 is CASSSGPTVVDTQYF. CDR3 sequence (DNA): TGCGCCAGCAGCTCGGGACCCACAGTGGTAGATACGCAGTATTTT.

V and J are TRBV6-1 and TRBJ1-6, with 8 bases matching TRBD1. The ends lost 4 bases at V and 10 bases at J; junction bases unmatched: 9. The CDR3 runs 15 residues. The germline V gene encodes CDR1 MNHNS and CDR2 SASEGT. The CDR3 reads CASSGRQGTDSPLHF. In DNA form, the CDR3 reads TGTGCCAGCAGTGGTCGACAGGGGACGGACTCACCCCTCCACTTT.

This clone showed up just once. The chain links TRBV5-4 to TRBJ2-1, with 8 bases matching TRBD1. Germline assignment: CDR1 SGHNT and CDR2 YYREEE (reference sequence). The CDR3 has 17 residues. The J segment lost 0 bases and the V segment lost 4 bases, leaving 9 bases of the junction unmatched. The CDR3 region is CASSVLLTGGSYNEQFF. The CDR3, as DNA: TGTGCCAGCAGCGTATTACTCACAGGGGGCTCCTACAATGAGCAGTTCTTC.

The chain employs TRBV6-1 and TRBJ1-2; TRBD1 matches at 12 bases. CDR1 is MNHNS, CDR2 SASEGT, per germline. The CDR3 covers 14 residues. The V and J ends lost 8 bases and 4 bases, in that order; junction bases with no gene match: 5. The CDR3 coding sequence is TGTGCCAGCGGAGGGACAGGGGGCCTCTATGGCTACACCTTC. Translating gives CASGGTGGLYGYTF.

The rearrangement uses TRBV5-4 and TRBJ2-7; TRBD1 aligns across 8 bases. The CDR3 has 13 amino acids. Germline values: CDR1 SGHNT, CDR2 YYREEE (reference sequence). V lost 1 base to trimming and J lost 3 bases; unmatched junction nucleotides: 0. The CDR3 protein is CASSLTGGYEQYF. Written as DNA, the CDR3 is TGTGCCAGCAGCTTGACAGGGGGCTACGAGCAGTACTTC.

CDR3 residues: CAVQGYGLSEAFF. CDR3 nucleotides: TGTGCCGTTCAAGGGTACGGACTCTCTGAAGCTTTCTTT. The V gene is TRBV30, the J gene TRBJ1-1; no reliable D call. Trimming removed 8 bases from V and 6 bases from J, with 19 bases in between. This CDR3 has 13 residues. Germline assignment: CDR1 GTSNPN and CDR2 SVGIG (reference sequence). Drawing the rest from reference TRBV30 and TRBJ1-1, the complete variable domain is SQTIHQWPATLVQPVGSPLSLECTVEGTSNPNLYWYRQAAGRGLQLLFYSVGIGQISSEVPQNLSASRPQDRQFILSSKKLLLSDSGFYLCAVQGYGLSEAFFGQGTRLTVV.

The chain has TRBV4-2 and TRBJ2-3; 10 bases are shared with TRBD2. This CDR3 is built from 15 residues. Looked up from germline, CDR1 is LGHNA and CDR2 is YNFKEQ. Trimming removed 7 bases from V and 4 bases from J; junction bases left unmatched: 8. The CDR3 region has the DNA TGTGCCAGCACCCGGAGCGGGGGGGCATCAGATACGCAGTATTTT. Translating gives CASTRSGGASDTQYF.